A selection of T cell receptor beta chains follows, all from one sample in a study of T-cell reconstitution after alpha-beta-depleted transplantation in children. TCRdb processed the PCR reads anew with MiXCR; each CDR3 protein has one entry. Of about 980,000 distinct CDR3 sequences in the sample, 25% to 30% are singletons; the top ten hold 28%. The specimen comprised PBMCs, mostly from graft donor cells, sampled 360 days after TCRalphabeta/CD19-depleted stem cell transplant. These receptors were obtained from a boy under two years old who had a stem cell transplant for SCID, so the T cells may come from the graft donor. The CDR3 runs from the conserved cysteine through the conserved F or W. The order of the fields is D gene, J gene, V gene, clone size, CDR3 DNA, CDR3 protein. D genes are given only for firm matches. Not all rows give a size; the values are once, few, many and, for expanded clones, a class.

D: TRBD1
J: TRBJ2-2
V: TRBV5-1
size: -
DNA: TGCGCCAGCAGCTTGGGATTAAGGAGGACAGGGACCACCGGGGAGCTGTTTTTT
CDR3: CASSLGLRRTGTTGELFF

D: TRBD1
J: TRBJ1-2
V: TRBV28
size: -
DNA: TGTGCCATCCACGCTACAGGGGCTTATGGCTACACCTTC
CDR3: CAIHATGAYGYTF

D: TRBD1
J: TRBJ2-5
V: TRBV27
size: -
DNA: TGTGCCAGCAGTCCGTGGACAGGGAAAGAGACCCAGTACTTC
CDR3: CASSPWTGKETQYF

D: -
J: TRBJ1-1
V: TRBV15
size: few
DNA: TGTGCCACCAGCAGGGGTCCGACGAACACTGAAGCTTTCTTT
CDR3: CATSRGPTNTEAFF

D: -
J: TRBJ2-6
V: TRBV7-2
size: -
DNA: TGTGCCAGCAGCTTAGGGAGAGTAGGTCCTGGGGCCAACGTCCTGACTTTC
CDR3: CASSLGRVGPGANVLTF

D: TRBD1
J: TRBJ2-1
V: TRBV5-1
size: few
DNA: TGCGCCAGCAGCTTACCCCTTACAGGGGGCGCCTACAATGAGCAGTTCTTC
CDR3: CASSLPLTGGAYNEQFF

D: -
J: TRBJ1-1
V: TRBV20-1
size: -
DNA: TGCAGTGCTAGGAGGAAGAACACTGAAGCTTTCTTT
CDR3: CSARRKNTEAFF

D: TRBD1
J: TRBJ1-3
V: TRBV28
size: -
DNA: TGTGCCAGCTCCCAGACAGGGACGGATCACACCATATATTTT
CDR3: CASSQTGTDHTIYF

D: TRBD1
J: TRBJ2-5
V: TRBV20-1
size: few
DNA: TGCAGCGCCCCGACAGGGTTAGAGACCCAGTACTTC
CDR3: CSAPTGLETQYF

D: TRBD1
J: TRBJ2-1
V: TRBV5-6
size: few
DNA: TGTGCCAGCAGCCCCGGACAGGGGGCGACCTCCTACAATGAGCAGTTCTTC
CDR3: CASSPGQGATSYNEQFF

D: TRBD2
J: TRBJ2-1
V: TRBV7-2
size: -
DNA: TGTGCCAGCAGAGGACTAGCGGGGATCAATGAGCAGTTCTTC
CDR3: CASRGLAGINEQFF

D: -
J: TRBJ2-5
V: TRBV28
size: -
DNA: TGTGCCAGCAGTTTTCCGGGGGCGTATAAAGAGACCCAGTACTTC
CDR3: CASSFPGAYKETQYF

D: TRBD2
J: TRBJ2-3
V: TRBV9
size: few
DNA: TGTGCCAGCAGCGTAGCTAGACTTAGCGGGGGAGCAGATACGCAGTATTTT
CDR3: CASSVARLSGGADTQYF

D: -
J: TRBJ1-2
V: TRBV7-8
size: -
DNA: TGTGCCAGCAGCTTAGTCGCCCGGACGGACGCATACTATGGCTACACCTTC
CDR3: CASSLVARTDAYYGYTF

D: TRBD2
J: TRBJ2-7
V: TRBV30
size: -
DNA: TGTGCCTGGAGTCCGGGACTAGCAATGGACGAGCAGTACTTC
CDR3: CAWSPGLAMDEQYF

D: -
J: TRBJ2-5
V: TRBV5-1
size: once
DNA: TGCGCCAGCAGCTCCCAGGGAAACATACAGGAGACCCAGTACTTC
CDR3: CASSSQGNIQETQYF

D: -
J: TRBJ1-6
V: TRBV11-2
size: few
DNA: TGTGCCAGCAGCTTGGAGGGGCCCTCACCCCTCCACTTT
CDR3: CASSLEGPSPLHF

D: TRBD1
J: TRBJ2-3
V: TRBV15
size: -
DNA: TGTGCCACCAGCAGAGCGGCGACAGGGGACCACACAGATACGCAGTATTTT
CDR3: CATSRAATGDHTDTQYF

D: TRBD1
J: TRBJ2-3
V: TRBV2
size: -
DNA: TGTGCCAGCAGTACACAAGGGGGCAGTGCAGATACGCAGTATTTT
CDR3: CASSTQGGSADTQYF

D: TRBD2
J: TRBJ2-5
V: TRBV20-1
size: few
DNA: TGCAGTGCCGGGACTAGCGGGGTTGAGACCCAGTACTTC
CDR3: CSAGTSGVETQYF

D: TRBD2
J: TRBJ2-1
V: TRBV28
size: few
DNA: TGTGCCAGCAGTTTAGGGACTAGCGGCCCCTACAATGAGCAGTTCTTC
CDR3: CASSLGTSGPYNEQFF

D: -
J: TRBJ1-1
V: TRBV18
size: few
DNA: TGTGCCAGCTCACCTCTCGGGGACACTGAAGCTTTCTTT
CDR3: CASSPLGDTEAFF

D: TRBD2
J: TRBJ2-1
V: TRBV4-1
size: -
DNA: TGCGCCAGCAGCCAGTCTCGGGGGGGCCCGGGCAATGAGCAGTTCTTC
CDR3: CASSQSRGGPGNEQFF

D: -
J: TRBJ2-1
V: TRBV18
size: -
DNA: TGTGCCAGCTCCTACATTCAAGGCAATGAGCAGTTCTTC
CDR3: CASSYIQGNEQFF

D: TRBD1
J: TRBJ2-7
V: TRBV7-9
size: few
DNA: TGTGCCAGCAGCTTAGGGGACAGGATCCACGAGCAGTACTTC
CDR3: CASSLGDRIHEQYF

D: TRBD1
J: TRBJ2-1
V: TRBV20-1
size: few
DNA: TGCAGTGCAACTCCCTACAGGGGATTTTACAATGAGCAGTTCTTC
CDR3: CSATPYRGFYNEQFF

D: TRBD1
J: TRBJ2-3
V: TRBV14
size: -
DNA: TGTGCCAGCACCGGGACAGGGGGCCCTAATACAGATACGCAGTATTTT
CDR3: CASTGTGGPNTDTQYF

D: TRBD1
J: TRBJ1-2
V: TRBV6-1
size: -
DNA: TGTGCCAGCAGCCCGGACAGGGAGGCCTATGGCTACACCTTC
CDR3: CASSPDREAYGYTF

D: TRBD2
J: TRBJ2-5
V: TRBV20-1
size: few
DNA: TGCAGTGCTAGCCTCCCTACGCGGGGGGGCCGGGAGACCCAGTACTTC
CDR3: CSASLPTRGGRETQYF

D: -
J: TRBJ2-1
V: TRBV3-1
size: once
DNA: TGTGCCAGCAGCCAAAATGGGGACCCAAGGTACAATGAGCAGTTCTTC
CDR3: CASSQNGDPRYNEQFF

D: TRBD2
J: TRBJ2-3
V: TRBV5-1
size: -
DNA: TGCGCCAGCCAGCGGGGGAGGGGCGACACCACAGATACGCAGTATTTT
CDR3: CASQRGRGDTTDTQYF

D: -
J: TRBJ2-1
V: TRBV15
size: -
DNA: TGTGCCACCAGCAGAGATTCGGCGAGAGGCAATGAGCAGTTCTTC
CDR3: CATSRDSARGNEQFF

D: TRBD2
J: TRBJ2-1
V: TRBV3-1
size: -
DNA: TGTGCCAGCAGCCGCCAAAGGGAGGGGTTCTACAATGAGCAGTTCTTC
CDR3: CASSRQREGFYNEQFF

D: -
J: TRBJ2-7
V: TRBV29-1
size: few
DNA: TGCAGCGTTGAGGGGCCAGAAAACTACGAGCAGTACTTC
CDR3: CSVEGPENYEQYF

D: -
J: TRBJ2-3
V: TRBV20-1
size: -
DNA: TGCAGTGCTAGACGCACTAGTAAAGATACGCAGTATTTT
CDR3: CSARRTSKDTQYF

D: -
J: TRBJ2-3
V: TRBV3-1
size: -
DNA: TGTGCCAGCAGCCAAGTGACGGTGCTAGCGCCCTTCACAGATACGCAGTATTTT
CDR3: CASSQVTVLAPFTDTQYF

D: -
J: TRBJ2-3
V: TRBV7-9
size: -
DNA: TGTGCCAGCAGCTTCCAGAGTTTACTCACAGATACGCAGTATTTT
CDR3: CASSFQSLLTDTQYF

D: -
J: TRBJ1-1
V: TRBV9
size: -
DNA: TGTGCCAGCAGCGTAAGCCCAAACATGAACACTGAAGCTTTCTTT
CDR3: CASSVSPNMNTEAFF

D: -
J: TRBJ1-2
V: TRBV29-1
size: few
DNA: TGCAGCGTTGAACGGCTTAACTATGGCTACACCTTC
CDR3: CSVERLNYGYTF

D: -
J: TRBJ1-2
V: TRBV20-1
size: few
DNA: TGCAGTGCTAGGCCTCCCACGACCTCCTTTAACTATGGCTACACCTTC
CDR3: CSARPPTTSFNYGYTF

D: -
J: TRBJ1-1
V: TRBV6-5
size: -
DNA: TGTGCCAGCAGTTACACTCAAAAGGGGATGCAAGCTTTCTTT
CDR3: CASSYTQKGMQAFF

D: TRBD1
J: TRBJ2-7
V: TRBV29-1
size: -
DNA: TGCAGCCCTAAACAGGGGGCTCTCTACGAGCAGTACTTC
CDR3: CSPKQGALYEQYF